This section outlines one TCR beta chain sequence together with its context. Antigen unknown. Beta-chain TCR cDNA was generated via 5'RACE template switching with UMIs. For each CDR3 protein, TCRdb gives one entry from its re-call of the 5' RACE reads, without DNA. In all, the sample yields some 280,000 distinct CDR3 sequences. The entry originates in a study of T cells expressing NK-cell markers. Across the whole study: Out of eight donors sequenced, seven tested HCMV-seropositive and the remaining one seronegative. Overall study results and limits: The CD3+CD56-NKG2C+ fraction was also led by these clonotypes in a few donors.

The CDR3 is 14 amino acids. From germline, CDR1 is SGHTA and CDR2 FQGNSA. This TCR derives from a man aged 18 to 29 in good health. This sequence joins TRBV7-2 and TRBJ2-7; the D call from TCRdb, TRBD1, cannot be confirmed without DNA. The sample was blood T cells: a sorted CD56 or NKG2C T cell subset, CD4+ or CD8+ T cells, or bulk PBMC T cells (not recorded which). The CDR3 reads CASSSRKGDYEQYF. Full variable domain (missing parts from reference TRBV7-2 and TRBJ2-7): GAGVSQSPSNKVTEKGKDVELRCDPISGHTALYWYRQSLGQGLEFLIYFQGNSAPDKSGLPSDRFSAERTGGSVSTLTIQRTQQEDSAVYLCASSSRKGDYEQYFGPGTRLTVT.